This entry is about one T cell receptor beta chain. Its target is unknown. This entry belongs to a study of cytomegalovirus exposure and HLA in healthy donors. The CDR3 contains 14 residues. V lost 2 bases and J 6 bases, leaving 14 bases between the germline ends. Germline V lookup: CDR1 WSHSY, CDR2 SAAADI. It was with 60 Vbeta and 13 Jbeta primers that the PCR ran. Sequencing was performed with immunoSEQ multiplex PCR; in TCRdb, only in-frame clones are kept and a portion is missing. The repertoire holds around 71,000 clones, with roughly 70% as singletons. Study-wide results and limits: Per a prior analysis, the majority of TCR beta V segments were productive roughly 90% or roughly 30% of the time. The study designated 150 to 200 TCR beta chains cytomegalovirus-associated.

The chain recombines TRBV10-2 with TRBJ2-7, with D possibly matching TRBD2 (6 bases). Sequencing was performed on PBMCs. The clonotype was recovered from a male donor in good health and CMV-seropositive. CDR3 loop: CASSEKRVRGEQYF. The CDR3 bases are TGCGCCAGCAGTGAGAAGCGGGTAAGGGGCGAGCAGTACTTC.